This passage covers 30 T cell receptor beta chains from one sample sequenced in a study of blood T cell repertoires in COVID-19. The repertoire was sequenced with immunoSEQ multiplex PCR; TCRdb's copy has only in-frame clones and lacks some. Among under 450,000 clones listed, roughly 77% were seen once. The specimen was peripheral blood. The origin of the receptors is a human donor with acute or convalescent COVID-19. The donor label of this sample is uncertain.

The CDR3 here is CASSPTISGNTIYF. CDR3 nucleotide sequence: TGTGCCAGCAGCCCCACTATCTCTGGAAACACCATATATTTT. V gene TRBV7-2 combines with J gene TRBJ1-3; no clear D gene. Trimming took 5 bases from V and 0 from J, leaving 8 bases between them. The CDR3 consists of 14 residues. The germline gives CDR1 SGHTA, CDR2 FQGNSA.

This rearrangement joins TRBV7-9 to TRBJ1-2; TRBD1 aligns across 7 bases. Germline V CDR1 and CDR2: SEHNR, FQNEAQ (reference sequence). V gave up 4 bases and J gave up 6 bases; unmatched junction bases: 11. CDR3 size: 15 residues. Written as DNA, the CDR3 is TGTGCCAGCAGCTCAGCGGGACAGTTCATCCATGGCTACACCTTC. It is translated as CASSSAGQFIHGYTF.

The chain recombines TRBV2 with TRBJ2-6; 8 positions agree with TRBD1. Germline trimming cut 7 bases from V and 0 bases from J; bases unmatched to any gene: 5. Germline CDR1 reads SNHLY; CDR2 reads FYNNEI. The CDR3 has 16 amino acids. Written as DNA, the CDR3 is TGTGCCAGCAACAGGGACAGGACCTCTGGGGCCAACGTCCTGACTTTC. Protein product: CASNRDRTSGANVLTF.

The genes are TRBV3-1 (or the pseudogene TRBV3-2) and TRBJ2-1; 9 nucleotides match TRBD2. Germline V gives CDR1 LGHDT, CDR2 YNNKEL (reference sequence). The CDR3 length is 14 residues. V lost 6 bases and J lost 2; bases outside the gene matches: 2. The CDR3 region has the DNA TGTGCCAGCAGGAAGCGGGGGGCCTACAATGAGCAGTTCTTC. The encoded protein is CASRKRGAYNEQFF.

This chain links TRBV3-1 (or the pseudogene TRBV3-2) with TRBJ2-5; weak D call: TRBD2 (7 bases). Germline V CDR1 and CDR2: LGHDT, YNNKEL (reference sequence). Trimming stripped 3 bases from V and 4 bases from J, with 15 bases between. The CDR3 extends over 15 amino acids. The CDR3 sequence is CASSQSGGGRETQYF. CDR3 sequence (DNA): TGTGCCAGCAGCCAGTCGGGGGGCGGGCGAGAGACCCAGTACTTC.

V is TRBV30 and J is TRBJ1-5, with TRBD1 matching 8 bases. The CDR3 is made up of 15 amino acids. Germline CDR1 reads GTSNPN; CDR2 reads SVGIG (reference sequence). Germline trimming cut 3 bases from V and 6 bases from J; bases unmatched to any gene: 10. The CDR3: CAWRQTGAVGQPQHF. As DNA, the CDR3 is TGTGCCTGGAGGCAGACAGGGGCCGTCGGTCAGCCCCAGCATTTT.

The chain is built from TRBV2 and TRBJ1-2; TRBD1 agrees at 9 bases. The CDR3 sequence is 14 residues long. Per the germline V gene, CDR1 is SNHLY and CDR2 is FYNNEI. V gave up 4 bases and J gave up 3 bases; unmatched junction bases: 3. CDR3 amino acids: CASSGGQGYYGYTF. DNA for the CDR3: TGTGCCAGCAGTGGGGGACAGGGATACTATGGCTACACCTTC.

This rearrangement joins TRBV11-2 to TRBJ2-7; a possible D gene is TRBD1 (5 bases). The germline gives CDR1 SGHAT, CDR2 FQNNGV. Trimming left V 2 bases short and J 7 bases short, with 15 bases between. CDR3 size: 14 residues. The DNA of the CDR3 is TGTGCCAGCAGCTTAATTTTCAGGGTGTCGGAGCAGTACTTC. The encoded protein is CASSLIFRVSEQYF.

This rearrangement joins TRBV5-8 to TRBJ1-1; 9 positions agree with TRBD1. Germline CDR1 SGHTS, CDR2 YDEGEE. CDR3 length equals 17 residues. Losses at the gene ends were 2 bases for V and 0 bases for J; bases not matched to a gene: 8. For the CDR3, the DNA is TGTGCCAGCAGCTTCAGGACAGGGGCCTACCTGAACACTGAAGCTTTCTTT. This encodes CASSFRTGAYLNTEAFF.

With regard to this clone: Different DNA sequences within this sample yield the same CDR3. The chain combines TRBV5-1 with TRBJ2-7; TRBD1 matches 7 bases. The CDR3 is made up of 13 amino acids. Germline V gene sequence: CDR1 SGHRS, CDR2 YFSETQ. Unmatched junction bases numbered 2, after V lost 2 bases and J lost 3 bases. CDR3 loop: CASSLRQGYEQYF. CDR3 DNA sequence: TGCGCCAGCAGCTTAAGACAGGGCTACGAGCAGTACTTC.

The V gene is TRBV5-8, the J gene TRBJ1-1; D is undetermined. CDR3 length: 10 amino acids. Germline CDR1 is SGHTS and CDR2 is YDEGEE. The germline V and J ends were trimmed by 2 bases and 9 bases, with 5 bases remaining between them. For the CDR3, the DNA is TGTGCCAGCAGCTTTCTTAAAGCTTTCTTT. Amino acid sequence: CASSFLKAFF.

J is TRBJ2-3 and V is TRBV7-6, with D possibly TRBD2 on 6 matching bases. This CDR3 is built from 15 residues. V lost 5 bases and J 0 bases, leaving 12 bases between the germline ends. Looked up from germline, CDR1 is SGHVS and CDR2 is FNYEAQ. The DNA for the CDR3 is TGTGCCAGCAGCCCTATAGGGACTAGCACAGATACGCAGTATTTT. The encoded protein is CASSPIGTSTDTQYF.

About this clone: This same CDR3 is encoded by further DNA sequences in the sample. The chain joins TRBV19 to TRBJ1-1, with 8 bases lining up with TRBD1. The CDR3 is made up of 15 amino acids. Unmatched junction bases numbered 6, after V lost 5 bases and J lost 1 base. Germline V gene data show CDR1 as LNHDA and CDR2 as SQIVND (reference sequence). The chain's CDR3 is CASSPHRGGNTEAFF. The CDR3 DNA sequence: TGTGCCAGTAGTCCTCACAGGGGGGGGAACACTGAAGCTTTCTTT.

The gene calls are TRBV6-6 and TRBJ1-1; D may be TRBD1 (6 bases). Germline-derived CDR1 and CDR2 are MNHNY and SVGAGI (reference sequence). V lost 6 bases, J lost 1 base, and 9 bases lay in between. The CDR3 runs to 13 residues. The DNA for the CDR3 is TGTGCCAGCAGAGGGACATCGAACACTGAAGCTTTCTTT. Amino acid sequence: CASRGTSNTEAFF.

The chain recombines TRBV7-8 with TRBJ1-2; 7 bases align to TRBD1. The CDR3 totals 13 residues. Germline CDR1 SGHVS, CDR2 FQNEAQ. The J segment lost 5 bases and the V segment lost 3 bases, leaving 3 bases of the junction unmatched. This chain's CDR3 is CASSFGTEYGYTF. DNA for the CDR3: TGTGCCAGCAGCTTTGGGACAGAATATGGCTACACCTTC.

CDR3 loop: CASSSQGGVRNTEAFF. CDR3 coding DNA: TGCGCCAGCAGCTCCCAGGGGGGCGTCCGGAACACTGAAGCTTTCTTT. This chain links TRBV5-1 with TRBJ1-1, with 7 bases identical to TRBD1. Germline V gene sequence: CDR1 SGHRS, CDR2 YFSETQ. Unmatched junction bases numbered 9, after V lost 3 bases and J lost 1 base. The CDR3 runs 16 residues.

The chain combines TRBV6-5 with TRBJ1-2; the D is unclear. Germline V CDR1 and CDR2: MNHEY, SVGAGI. The CDR3 has 15 amino acids. The germline V and J ends were trimmed by 2 bases and 2 bases, with 12 bases remaining between them. The CDR3 DNA follows: TGTGCCAGCAGTTACGGCAGGATACCGAACTATGGCTACACCTTC. Translated: CASSYGRIPNYGYTF.

The rearrangement joins TRBV9 to TRBJ2-3; a possible D gene is TRBD1 (6 bases). CDR3 length: 17 residues. Germline values: CDR1 SGDLS, CDR2 YYNGEE. The V gene lost 4 bases and the J gene lost 6 bases, with 24 bases spanning the gap. The DNA of the CDR3 is TGTGCCAGCAGCCCACGAATCCAGGGGTCCGGGCGGGATACGCAGTATTTT. It is translated as CASSPRIQGSGRDTQYF.

This chain connects TRBV14 to TRBJ1-1; D gene unclear. This CDR3 region has 15 residues. V lost 4 bases to trimming and J lost 8 bases, with 20 bases between them. From germline, CDR1 is SGHDN and CDR2 FVKESK. This chain's CDR3 is CASSPITAGLAEAFF. The CDR3 bases are TGTGCCAGCAGCCCTATCACCGCGGGGTTGGCCGAAGCTTTCTTT.

V and J are TRBV3-1 (or the pseudogene TRBV3-2) and TRBJ2-3; 7 nucleotides line up with TRBD2. V shed 5 bases, J shed 1 base, and the junction held 9 bases outside the gene matches. The V gene's germline CDR1 is LGHDT and CDR2 YNNKEL (reference sequence). The length of the CDR3 is 16 residues. The CDR3 is CASSGVMAGGTDTQYF. The CDR3 DNA follows: TGTGCCAGCAGCGGCGTTATGGCGGGGGGCACAGATACGCAGTATTTT.

V and J are TRBV6-4 and TRBJ2-1; D possibly corresponds to TRBD1 (6 bases). The CDR3 sequence is 15 residues long. Germline V CDR1 and CDR2: MRHNA, SNTAGT. The ends were cut back, 5 bases at V and 2 bases at J, with 13 bases in the middle. The CDR3 sequence: CASSPYQGPYNEQFF. CDR3 DNA: TGTGCCAGCAGTCCTTACCAGGGGCCCTACAATGAGCAGTTCTTC.

The CDR3 DNA follows: TGTGCCTGGAGTTTAGGACTAGCGGGAGCGGGGGGCAATGAGCAGTTCTTC. This gives the protein CAWSLGLAGAGGNEQFF. The chain joins TRBV30 to TRBJ2-1; 13 bases map to TRBD2. The V gene's germline CDR1 is GTSNPN and CDR2 SVGIG (reference sequence). The V segment lost 2 bases and the J segment 6 bases; nucleotides outside the gene matches: 10. The CDR3 spans 17 residues. The full variable domain, with the rest looked up from reference TRBV30 and TRBJ2-1, is SQTIHQWPATLVQPVGSPLSLECTVEGTSNPNLYWYRQAAGRGLQLLFYSVGIGQISSEVPQNLSASRPQDRQFILSSKKLLLSDSGFYLCAWSLGLAGAGGNEQFFGPGTRLTVL.

This clone was picked up one time. The V call is TRBV19, the J call TRBJ1-6; no clear D gene. Trimming left V 3 bases short and J 3 bases short, with 6 bases between. The CDR3 is 14 amino acids. CDR1 and CDR2 from the germline V gene are LNHDA and SQIVND (reference sequence). In DNA, the CDR3 is TGTGCCAGTAGTATCAGTTACTATAATTCACCCCTCCACTTT. Its translation: CASSISYYNSPLHF.

V gene TRBV18 combines with J gene TRBJ2-1; 12 bases agree with TRBD2. Germline CDR1 reads KGHSH; CDR2 reads LQKENI. V shed 2 bases, J shed 8 bases, and the junction held 4 bases outside the gene matches. CDR3 length equals 15 residues. CDR3 sequence reads: CASSPTSGRLDEQFF. CDR3 nucleotide sequence: TGTGCCAGCTCACCAACTAGCGGGAGGTTGGATGAGCAGTTCTTC.

A few counts support this clone. The chain combines TRBV7-9 with TRBJ1-2, with 8 nucleotides matching TRBD1. The trim removed 5 bases at V and 1 base at J, leaving 6 bases unmatched. Germline V gives CDR1 SEHNR, CDR2 FQNEAQ (reference sequence). The CDR3 has 15 amino acids. CDR3 amino acids: CASSPGTGINYGYTF. CDR3 sequence (DNA): TGTGCCAGCAGCCCCGGGACAGGAATTAACTATGGCTACACCTTC.

The chain has TRBV7-9 and TRBJ2-1; possibly TRBD2 for D (6 bases). This CDR3 has 16 residues. Trimming cost V 5 bases and J 0 bases, with 14 bases left between them. Germline V gene sequence: CDR1 SEHNR, CDR2 FQNEAQ (reference sequence). The CDR3 bases are TGTGCCAGCAGCCCCGGGGGTTCCACCTCCTACAATGAGCAGTTCTTC. Translating it yields CASSPGGSTSYNEQFF.

The CDR3 coding sequence is TGTGCCAGCAGACAGACAGGGGCCTTGGGCTATGGCTACACCTTC. It codes for CASRQTGALGYGYTF. The chain couples TRBV28 to TRBJ1-2; 8 bases agree with TRBD1. CDR1 and CDR2 from the germline V gene are MDHEN and SYDVKM. V shed 6 bases, J shed 4 bases, and the junction held 10 bases outside the gene matches. The CDR3 length is 15 residues.

The chain is built from TRBV29-1 and TRBJ2-1; D might be TRBD2 (5 bases). The germline V and J ends were trimmed by 5 bases and 8 bases, with 22 bases remaining between them. Germline assignment: CDR1 SQVTM and CDR2 ANQGSEA. The CDR3 has 15 amino acids. The CDR3 DNA reads as TGCAGCGTTCCACGGTCCCAAGGAGGCCGGTATGAGCAGTTCTTC. Amino acids: CSVPRSQGGRYEQFF.

The chain carries TRBV18 and TRBJ2-6; no firm D call. Per germline, CDR1 KGHSH and CDR2 LQKENI. V lost 1 base and J 0 bases, leaving 7 bases between the germline ends. The CDR3 is 16 residues long. The CDR3 loop is CASSPLEDSGANVLTF. CDR3 sequence (DNA): TGTGCCAGCTCACCACTCGAGGACTCTGGGGCCAACGTCCTGACTTTC.

The rearrangement links TRBV6-5 to TRBJ1-2; 11 bases map to TRBD1. Losses at the gene ends were 6 bases for V and 3 bases for J; bases not matched to a gene: 3. The CDR3 has 14 residues. The germline V gene encodes CDR1 MNHEY and CDR2 SVGAGI. The CDR3 is CASRDRGRHYGYTF. The CDR3 DNA follows: TGTGCCAGCAGGGACAGGGGGCGTCACTATGGCTACACCTTC.